Below are 22 T cell receptor beta chains sequenced from a single sample in a study of T cell repertoires in cytomegalovirus infection. These TCRs are of unknown antigen specificity. TCRdb reprocessed the reads via MiXCR and lists one record per CDR3 protein. The data show about 740,000 distinct CDR3 sequences, around a third seen once. This specimen was cultured PBMCs, taken from culture after CMV antigen stimulation. The source of these receptors is a human donor in good health (CMV status not recorded). Some clones in this sample may be carry-over from other donors' samples.

The chain has TRBV7-9 and TRBJ1-6, with 7 nucleotides matching TRBD1. Germline CDR1 is SEHNR and CDR2 is FQNEAQ (reference sequence). After removal of 1 base from V and 10 bases from J, the junction contained 7 bases not matched to a gene. This CDR3 is built from 15 residues. The CDR3 region has the DNA TGTGCCAGCAGCTTAGGACCTACAGGGGTGTCACCCCTCCACTTT. Its translation is CASSLGPTGVSPLHF.

The chain has TRBV24-1 and TRBJ2-7, with a possible D match to TRBD2 (6 bases). The V gene's germline CDR1 is KGHDR and CDR2 SFDVKD. The CDR3 is made up of 16 amino acids. V was shortened by 5 bases and J by 7 bases, with 23 bases between the two germline ends. CDR3 in DNA: TGTGCCACCAGTGGTCTGGTGGGACTCTCCTGGGGGGAGCAGTACTTC. Protein: CATSGLVGLSWGEQYF.

The chain joins TRBV6-1 to TRBJ1-4; possible D gene TRBD1, 5 bases. Deletions cut 1 base from V and 7 bases from J, with 16 bases between. The CDR3 runs 16 residues. Germline V CDR1 and CDR2: MNHNS, SASEGT. CDR3 coding DNA: TGTGCCAGCAGTGAAGTCCGACAGCCAGGAAGTGAAAAACTGTTTTTT. Translating it yields CASSEVRQPGSEKLFF.

The chain joins TRBV6-2 or TRBV6-3 to TRBJ2-1, with D perhaps TRBD1 (5 bases). V was cut by 2 bases and J by 9 bases, with 11 bases left in between. Looked up from germline, CDR1 is MNHEY and CDR2 is SVGEGT. CDR3 length: 13 residues. The CDR3 protein is CASSYGKGREQFF. CDR3 DNA: TGTGCCAGCAGTTACGGAAAGGGGCGTGAGCAGTTCTTC.

In its sample, this clonotype was seen a few times. The chain is built from TRBV28 and TRBJ1-5, with D hard to call. V was clipped by 5 bases and J by 4 bases, with 24 bases between them. The length of the CDR3 is 18 residues. Germline-derived CDR1 and CDR2 are MDHEN and SYDVKM. CDR3 sequence: CASSGTLRLPSGNQPQHF. In DNA, the CDR3 is TGTGCCAGCAGTGGAACGCTTAGGTTGCCTAGTGGAAATCAGCCCCAGCATTTT.

This clonotype came up a few times. The J gene is TRBJ2-3, the V gene TRBV5-4; D gene ambiguous. The CDR3 spans 16 residues. Germline CDR1 SGHNT, CDR2 YYREEE (reference sequence). V shed 2 bases and J shed 2 bases, with 15 bases lying between them. The CDR3 coding sequence is TGTGCCAGCAGCTTTCGGTCGGGCAGATCCACAGATACGCAGTATTTT. Translation: CASSFRSGRSTDTQYF.

V is TRBV10-3 and J is TRBJ2-3; 9 nucleotides align to TRBD2. The CDR3 totals 17 residues. Germline CDR1 is ENHRY and CDR2 is SYGVKD. V lost 11 bases and J lost 0; bases outside the gene matches: 15. The CDR3 loop reads CAAAPTLAGGSTDTQYF. Here the CDR3 DNA reads TGTGCCGCCGCCCCGACACTAGCGGGCGGCAGCACAGATACGCAGTATTTT.

A few counts support this clonotype. The gene calls are TRBV19 and TRBJ2-3; 14 bases agree with TRBD2. Germline values: CDR1 LNHDA, CDR2 SQIVND (reference sequence). The CDR3 is 14 residues long. Trimming took 5 bases from V and 11 from J; bases not matched to a gene: 6. The CDR3 sequence is CASSLGLAGGGQYF. The CDR3 DNA is TGTGCCAGTAGTCTCGGACTAGCGGGAGGCGGGCAGTATTTT.

V gene TRBV11-1 combines with J gene TRBJ2-1, with TRBD2 matching 9 bases. J lost 6 bases, V lost 5 bases, and 5 bases had no gene match. Germline assignment: CDR1 SGHAT and CDR2 FQDESV (reference sequence). The CDR3 consists of 14 residues. The CDR3 is CASSPGTSFNEQFF. CDR3 sequence (DNA): TGTGCCAGCAGCCCGGGGACTAGCTTCAATGAGCAGTTCTTC.

This clonotype was detected many times. The rearrangement uses TRBV7-9 and TRBJ2-3, with 9 bases identical to TRBD2. Germline V gene data show CDR1 as SEHNR and CDR2 as FQNEAQ (reference sequence). The J segment lost 2 bases and the V segment lost 4 bases, leaving 7 bases of the junction unmatched. This CDR3 has 16 amino acids. In nucleotides, the CDR3 is TGTGCCAGCAGCTCCCGGACTAGCGAGTACACAGATACGCAGTATTTT. Protein product: CASSSRTSEYTDTQYF.

This clonotype was observed a few times. The rearrangement uses TRBV7-9 and TRBJ2-3; 9 bases map to TRBD2. V trimming: 4 bases; J trimming: 4 bases; junction bases outside the gene matches: 6. The CDR3 is made up of 15 amino acids. Germline lookup yields CDR1 SEHNR and CDR2 FQNEAQ (reference sequence). DNA of the CDR3: TGTGCCAGCAGCTACACCGGGACTAGCCCAGATACGCAGTATTTT. Translation gives CASSYTGTSPDTQYF.

This clonotype was seen at least ten times. This chain links TRBV7-8 with TRBJ1-2, with D perhaps matching TRBD1 (6 bases). The CDR3 is 16 amino acids. CDR1 and CDR2 (germline): SGHVS, FQNEAQ. V was shortened by 5 bases and J by 4 bases, with 20 bases between the two germline ends. The CDR3 loop is CASSIYHRQAIYGYTF. As DNA, the CDR3 is TGTGCCAGCAGCATTTACCACAGACAGGCTATCTATGGCTACACCTTC. The full variable domain, completed using reference TRBV7-8 and TRBJ1-2, is GAGVSQSPRYKVAKRGQDVALRCDPISGHVSLFWYQQALGQGPEFLTYFQNEAQLDKSGLPSDRFFAERPEGSVSTLKIQRTQQEDSAVYLCASSIYHRQAIYGYTFGSGTRLTVV.

This clonotype was seen a handful of times. This chain uses TRBV12-3 or TRBV12-4 with TRBJ1-5; D is perhaps TRBD1 (6 bases). The CDR3 loop spans 15 amino acids. V lost 3 bases to trimming and J lost 3 bases, with 12 bases between them. The CDR3 DNA sequence: TGTGCCAGCAGTTTCGACAGGAAATTCAATCAGCCCCAGCATTTT. Translation: CASSFDRKFNQPQHF.

The chain links TRBV2 to TRBJ1-5; D remains unclear. This CDR3 is built from 15 residues. CDR1 and CDR2 from the germline V gene are SNHLY and FYNNEI. V was shortened by 5 bases and J by 2 bases, with 13 bases between the two germline ends. The CDR3 bases are TGTGCCAGCAGTAGGATTGGGTCGGGCAATCAGCCCCAGCATTTT. It codes for CASSRIGSGNQPQHF.

This clonotype appeared a few times. V is TRBV7-9 and J is TRBJ1-4; the D gene is possibly TRBD1 (5 bases). V lost 6 bases, J lost 4 bases, and 9 bases lay in between. In germline, CDR1 is SEHNR, CDR2 FQNEAQ (reference sequence). CDR3 length equals 13 residues. The CDR3: CASRGQINEKLFF. For the CDR3, the DNA is TGTGCCAGCAGGGGGCAGATTAATGAAAAACTGTTTTTT. Complete variable domain (other parts from reference TRBV7-9 and TRBJ1-4): DTGVSQNPRHKITKRGQNVTFRCDPISEHNRLYWYRQTLGQGPEFLTYFQNEAQLEKSRLLSDRFSAERPKGSFSTLEIQRTEQGDSAMYLCASRGQINEKLFFGSGTQLSVL.

In its sample, this clonotype was seen a few times. The chain is built from TRBV12-3 or TRBV12-4 and TRBJ1-1; tentative D call: TRBD1 (5 bases). Trimming took 5 bases from V and 1 from J, leaving 14 bases between them. The CDR3 covers 15 residues. CDR3 DNA: TGTGCCAGCAGTCCCGGGTCTCAGGGGAACACTGAAGCTTTCTTT. Protein: CASSPGSQGNTEAFF.

This clonotype occurred a few times. The chain couples TRBV7-9 to TRBJ1-2, with D possibly being TRBD1 (5 bases). The V gene's germline CDR1 is SEHNR and CDR2 FQNEAQ (reference sequence). The CDR3 spans 15 residues. The V and J ends lost 1 base and 0 bases respectively, with 9 bases between them. For the CDR3, the DNA is TGTGCCAGCAGCTTAGAGGGGTCTTCTAACTATGGCTACACCTTC. Amino acid sequence: CASSLEGSSNYGYTF.

This clonotype was counted a few times. The genes are TRBV4-2 and TRBJ2-2; D remains unclear. CDR3 length: 14 amino acids. Germline assignment: CDR1 LGHNA and CDR2 YNFKEQ. V shed 3 bases and J shed 1 base, with 6 bases lying between them. CDR3 bases: TGTGCCAGCAGCCAGAATCAGAACACCGGGGAGCTGTTTTTT. It is translated as CASSQNQNTGELFF.

In its sample, this clonotype was seen many times. The genes are TRBV7-2 and TRBJ2-1, with 8 positions matching TRBD2. V lost 5 bases, J lost 5 bases, and 14 bases stayed unmatched. Germline CDR1 is SGHTA and CDR2 is FQGNSA. The CDR3 is made up of 17 amino acids. This CDR3 reads CASSLWTGRAYNNEQFF. DNA of the CDR3: TGTGCCAGCAGCCTTTGGACCGGGAGGGCCTACAACAATGAGCAGTTCTTC.

A remark on this clonotype: Germline is not matched at one junction end, which may reflect a read error. The chain has TRBV28 and TRBJ1-2, with D tentatively TRBD1 (5 bases). Per germline, CDR1 MDHEN and CDR2 SYDVKM. CDR3 length: 13 amino acids. CDR3 protein: CASSLGGSNGYSF. The CDR3, as DNA: TGTGCCAGCAGTTTGGGGGGGAGTAATGGCTACTCCTTC.

This sequence joins TRBV6-8 and TRBJ2-7, with TRBD2 identical over 7 bases. The junction had 16 bases not matched to a gene; V was cut back by 10 bases and J by 7 bases. The length of the CDR3 is 14 residues. CDR1 and CDR2 from the germline V gene are MNHGY and SAAAGT. CDR3 amino acids: CATGYGGSLGEQYF. DNA for the CDR3: TGTGCCACCGGCTACGGGGGGAGTCTGGGGGAGCAGTACTTC.

This clonotype has more than one count but fewer than ten. The V and J genes are TRBV7-2 and TRBJ2-7; possibly TRBD2 for D (6 bases). The germline V gene encodes CDR1 SGHTA and CDR2 FQGNSA. The germline V and J ends were trimmed by 5 bases and 9 bases, with 17 bases remaining between them. This CDR3 contains 13 residues. The CDR3 DNA reads TGTGCCAGCAGCGGGCGGGACCGCTCGAGGCAGTACTTC. It translates to CASSGRDRSRQYF.